A single sample gave rise to the 28 T cell receptor beta chains below, sequenced in a study of Ad26.COV2.S vaccination and SARS-CoV-2 variants. Noted treatment: 19 received Ad26.COV2.S at low or high dose, single or two shots; several received placebo; per-sample allocation not given. Collection of the samples took place on day 63 after the first injection of vaccine or placebo. Data came from immunoSEQ multiplex PCR; TCRdb stores just in-frame clones and leaves some out. The repertoire consists of around 400,000 clones, with over 75% occurring once and the leading ten covering under 2%. Sample: peripheral blood, taken in a trial of Ad26.COV2.S vaccine versus placebo. These receptors were obtained from a person aged 18-65 years who received the Ad26.COV2.S COVID-19 vaccine or a placebo.

V usage is TRBV12-5 and J usage is TRBJ2-7, with unresolved D. With 1 base removed from V and 7 bases from J, the gap between germline ends came to 11 bases. The germline V gene encodes CDR1 LGHNT and CDR2 FRNRAP. The CDR3 loop spans 13 amino acids. The CDR3 is CASGLGQAAEQYF. CDR3 DNA: TGTGCTAGTGGTTTGGGGCAGGCTGCAGAGCAGTACTTC.

The V call is TRBV21-1, the J call TRBJ2-7. TRBV21-1 constitutes a pseudogene. The CDR3 has 18 amino acids. CDR3 protein: CASSKLGDGQPSHYEQYF. CDR3 bases: TGTGCCAGCAGCAAACTGGGTGACGGGCAGCCCAGCCACTACGAGCAGTACTTC.

This clone came up many times. The chain couples TRBV27 to TRBJ2-2, with a possible D match to TRBD2 (6 bases). Germline V gene sequence: CDR1 MNHEY, CDR2 SMNVEV (reference sequence). The V gene lost 3 bases and the J gene lost 7 bases, with 9 bases spanning the gap. The CDR3 consists of 13 residues. This CDR3 is CASSFMGGGELFF. The CDR3 nucleotides read TGTGCCAGCAGTTTCATGGGGGGCGGGGAGCTGTTTTTT.

V is TRBV27 and J is TRBJ2-1; D is perhaps TRBD2 (5 bases). The CDR3 totals 14 residues. The V gene lost 5 bases and the J gene lost 7 bases, with 15 bases spanning the gap. Germline V gives CDR1 MNHEY, CDR2 SMNVEV (reference sequence). The CDR3: CASSVRGLGNEQFF. In DNA, the CDR3 is TGTGCCAGCAGTGTCCGAGGACTGGGAAATGAGCAGTTCTTC.

V and J are TRBV12-3 or TRBV12-4 and TRBJ2-3; no definite D call. V was shortened by 8 bases and J by 4 bases, with 10 bases between the two germline ends. This CDR3 spans 12 amino acids. The CDR3: CASVSPSDTQYF. For the CDR3, the DNA is TGTGCCAGCGTATCCCCCTCAGATACGCAGTATTTT.

This clone showed up just a few times. The V call is TRBV5-4, the J call TRBJ1-2; weak D call: TRBD1 (6 bases). This CDR3 region has 15 residues. Trimming stripped 4 bases from V and 4 bases from J, with 17 bases between. Germline loops: CDR1 SGHNT, CDR2 YYREEE (reference sequence). CDR3 amino acids: CASSEQLDSFYGYTF. The CDR3, as DNA: TGTGCCAGCAGCGAGCAACTGGACAGCTTCTATGGCTACACCTTC.

This chain connects TRBV7-2 to TRBJ2-1; 7 bases align to TRBD2. In germline, CDR1 is SGHTA, CDR2 FQGNSA. This CDR3 spans 15 amino acids. V trimming: 2 bases; J trimming: 4 bases; junction bases outside the gene matches: 5. The CDR3 reads CASSLRPSGYNEQFF. The DNA for the CDR3 is TGTGCCAGCAGCTTAAGGCCTAGCGGTTACAATGAGCAGTTCTTC.

The genes are TRBV12-5 and TRBJ2-3; D possibly corresponds to TRBD2 (5 bases). CDR1 LGHNT and CDR2 FRNRAP come from the germline V gene. This CDR3 has 19 amino acids. V was trimmed by 3 bases and J by 0 bases, leaving 22 bases between them. The CDR3 nucleotides are TGTGCTAGTGGTTTTACCCGAGGGCTAGCCAGGATCAGCACAGATACGCAGTATTTT. It yields the protein CASGFTRGLARISTDTQYF.

The chain links TRBV28 to TRBJ2-7; a possible D gene is TRBD2 (6 bases). CDR1 is MDHEN, CDR2 SYDVKM, per germline. V lost 8 bases and J 6 bases, leaving 20 bases between the germline ends. The CDR3 has 14 residues. CDR3 bases: TGTGCCAGCGGAGGGCCGGGAACCCCCCTCGAGCAGTACTTC. This codes for CASGGPGTPLEQYF. The full variable domain, completed using reference TRBV28 and TRBJ2-7, is DVKVTQSSRYLVKRTGEKVFLECVQDMDHENMFWYRQDPGLGLRLIYFSYDVKMKEKGDIPEGYSVSREKKERFSLILESASTNQTSMYLCASGGPGTPLEQYFGPGTRLTVT.

This sequence joins TRBV7-9 and TRBJ2-7; the D gene is possibly TRBD2 (5 bases). Trimming shortened V by 4 bases and J by 1 base, and 8 bases separated the two germline ends. The CDR3 is made up of 13 amino acids. Germline CDR1 and CDR2: SEHNR and FQNEAQ (reference sequence). DNA of the CDR3: TGTGCCAGCAGCTCCGGAGGTTCCTACGAGCAGTACTTC. Translated: CASSSGGSYEQYF.

The rearrangement links TRBV6-2 or TRBV6-3 to TRBJ1-5; D perhaps matches TRBD1 (5 bases). The germline CDR1 and CDR2 sequences are MNHEY and SVGEGT. This CDR3 comprises 15 residues. V dropped 0 bases and J dropped 6 bases, with 12 bases sitting between them. This CDR3 reads CASSYSAGTGQPQHF. CDR3 in DNA: TGTGCCAGCAGTTACTCGGCAGGGACCGGTCAGCCCCAGCATTTT.

This chain uses TRBV28 with TRBJ1-4; a possible D gene is TRBD1 (5 bases). Per germline, CDR1 MDHEN and CDR2 SYDVKM. Trimming removed 5 bases at V and 10 bases at J, with 11 bases between. There are 12 residues in the CDR3. Written as DNA, the CDR3 is TGTGCCAGCAGTCCTCGGGGGAGAAAACTGTTTTTT. It is translated as CASSPRGRKLFF.

This clone appeared once. This chain links TRBV27 with TRBJ1-5; D ambiguous. Germline V gives CDR1 MNHEY, CDR2 SMNVEV (reference sequence). The CDR3 spans 13 residues. V dropped 4 bases and J dropped 5 bases, with 9 bases sitting between them. The CDR3 bases are TGTGCCAGCAGTTCTTTTTGGGATCAGCCCCAGCATTTT. Translation gives CASSSFWDQPQHF.

The chain carries TRBV20-1 and TRBJ1-1; D not certain. This CDR3 contains 14 residues. The V gene lost 3 bases and the J gene lost 4 bases, with 15 bases spanning the gap. From germline, CDR1 is DFQATT and CDR2 SNEGSKA (reference sequence). CDR3 region: CSASDPGRSTEAFF. The CDR3 bases are TGCAGTGCTAGTGATCCGGGCCGCAGCACTGAAGCTTTCTTT.

The gene calls are TRBV6-5 and TRBJ1-5; perhaps TRBD1 as D (5 bases). Trimming pared 0 bases from V and 3 bases from J, leaving 9 bases between. The length of the CDR3 is 15 residues. CDR1 is MNHEY, CDR2 SVGAGI, per germline. The CDR3 protein is CASSYSSGHNQPQHF. The CDR3 nucleotides are TGTGCCAGCAGTTACTCATCAGGGCACAATCAGCCCCAGCATTTT.

This chain joins TRBV7-8 and TRBJ2-4; TRBD2 agrees at 10 bases. Per the germline V gene, CDR1 is SGHVS and CDR2 is FQNEAQ. The CDR3 has 18 residues. Trimming cost V 2 bases and J 0 bases; bases outside gene matches: 7. DNA of the CDR3: TGTGCCAGCAGCTTAAGGCCTAGCGGGAGTCTAGCCAAAAACATTCAGTACTTC. Protein sequence: CASSLRPSGSLAKNIQYF. The whole variable domain, filled in from reference TRBV7-8 and TRBJ2-4, reads GAGVSQSPRYKVAKRGQDVALRCDPISGHVSLFWYQQALGQGPEFLTYFQNEAQLDKSGLPSDRFFAERPEGSVSTLKIQRTQQEDSAVYLCASSLRPSGSLAKNIQYFGAGTRLSVL.

V usage is TRBV14 and J usage is TRBJ2-5, with D unresolved. V gave up 4 bases and J gave up 4 bases, with 16 bases separating them. CDR1 is SGHDN, CDR2 FVKESK, per germline. This CDR3 is built from 15 residues. This chain's CDR3 is CASSLRTPGRETQYF. The DNA of the CDR3 is TGTGCCAGCAGCCTGCGGACCCCCGGGCGAGAGACCCAGTACTTC.

The chain employs TRBV28 and TRBJ1-6; TRBD1 agrees at 11 bases. The germline V gene has CDR1 MDHEN and CDR2 SYDVKM. The CDR3 length is 18 residues. V was pared by 5 bases and J by 0 bases, with 6 bases of the junction left unmatched. The CDR3, as DNA: TGTGCCAGCAGTCCGGGGACAGGGGGAAGCTCCTATAATTCACCCCTCCACTTT. It translates to CASSPGTGGSSYNSPLHF.

This clone was seen once. The chain has TRBV3-1 (or the pseudogene TRBV3-2) and TRBJ1-2, with D perhaps matching TRBD1 (5 bases). The CDR3 extends over 13 amino acids. V lost 8 bases and J lost 4, with 14 bases in between. CDR1 and CDR2 from the germline V gene are LGHDT and YNNKEL (reference sequence). DNA of the CDR3: TGTGCCAGCGGGGACGGCGGACGCTATGGCTACACCTTC. This encodes CASGDGGRYGYTF.

The genes are TRBV5-8 and TRBJ2-3, with D unresolved. Trimming pared 4 bases from V and 9 bases from J, leaving 9 bases between. The CDR3 spans 11 residues. The germline CDR1 and CDR2 sequences are SGHTS and YDEGEE. The CDR3 sequence: CASSPRVTQYF. The CDR3 DNA is TGTGCCAGCAGCCCACGGGTCACGCAGTATTTT.

The CDR3 loop is CASSPLLGQGSGNTIYF. The CDR3 coding sequence is TGTGCCAGCAGCCCACTACTCGGACAGGGTTCTGGAAACACCATATATTTT. The chain has TRBV9 and TRBJ1-3; 8 positions match TRBD1. CDR1 SGDLS and CDR2 YYNGEE come from the germline V gene. V was clipped by 4 bases and J by 1 base; unmatched bases: 10. The CDR3 is 17 residues long.

CDR3 nucleotide sequence: TGTGCCTGGACAGGGGGCTTTGAGACCCAGTACTTC. The encoded protein is CAWTGGFETQYF. The chain joins TRBV30 to TRBJ2-5; TRBD1 matches 8 bases. This CDR3 has 12 residues. CDR1 is GTSNPN, CDR2 SVGIG, per germline (reference sequence). V dropped 4 bases and J dropped 5; count of bases not matched to a gene: 3.

The J gene is TRBJ2-7, the V gene TRBV6-1; D is possibly TRBD1 or TRBD2 (5 bases each). The CDR3 is 17 residues long. V shed 3 bases and J shed 4 bases, with 22 bases lying between them. Germline V gives CDR1 MNHNS, CDR2 SASEGT. The CDR3 sequence: CASSEGRMGPGTYEQYF. The CDR3 nucleotides are TGTGCCAGCAGTGAGGGCAGGATGGGACCTGGGACGTACGAGCAGTACTTC.

V gene TRBV5-1 combines with J gene TRBJ2-1, with TRBD1 identical over 9 bases. Germline CDR1 reads SGHRS; CDR2 reads YFSETQ. V gave up 0 bases and J gave up 5 bases; unmatched junction bases: 6. The CDR3 runs to 16 residues. DNA of the CDR3: TGCGCCAGCAGCTTGGCCGGGGACAGGGTCAACAATGAGCAGTTCTTC. It is translated as CASSLAGDRVNNEQFF.

The chain combines TRBV5-1 with TRBJ2-7, with D possibly being TRBD1 or TRBD2 (5 bases each). Trimming left V 5 bases short and J 1 base short, with 13 bases between. This CDR3 region has 14 residues. CDR1 SGHRS and CDR2 YFSETQ come from the germline V gene. The CDR3 sequence: CASSREGPSYEQYF. The DNA of the CDR3 is TGCGCCAGCAGTAGAGAGGGGCCGTCCTACGAGCAGTACTTC.

To note about this clone: Different DNA sequences within this sample yield the same CDR3. The chain uses TRBV30 and TRBJ1-5; D remains ambiguous. The V gene lost 0 bases and the J gene lost 2 bases, with 5 bases spanning the gap. CDR1 and CDR2 (germline): GTSNPN, SVGIG (reference sequence). The CDR3 length is 13 residues. This chain's CDR3 is CAWSVEGNQPQHF. CDR3 nucleotides: TGTGCCTGGAGTGTCGAAGGCAATCAGCCCCAGCATTTT.

The V gene is TRBV12-5, the J gene TRBJ2-7; TRBD2 matches at 7 bases. The CDR3 loop spans 15 amino acids. With 0 bases clipped from V and 5 bases from J, the junction kept 7 bases outside the gene matches. CDR1 LGHNT and CDR2 FRNRAP come from the germline V gene. The DNA of the CDR3 is TGTGCTAGTGGTTTGGTCGGCGGGAGTCGCGACGAGCAGTACTTC. It yields the protein CASGLVGGSRDEQYF.

In DNA, the CDR3 is TGCGCCAGCAGCTTGGCTCTTTCCCAGGGGGAGACCCAGTACTTC. This translates into CASSLALSQGETQYF. The chain links TRBV5-1 to TRBJ2-5; TRBD1 is a possible D gene (6 bases). CDR1 and CDR2 from the germline V gene are SGHRS and YFSETQ. The V and J ends lost 0 bases and 5 bases respectively, with 14 bases between them. The CDR3 contains 15 residues.